Below are 28 T cell receptor beta chains sequenced from a single sample in a study of T cells in women clearing cervical HPV infection. Measured with immunoSEQ multiplex PCR; TCRdb has only the in-frame clones, and not every one. The sample is made up of 35,000 to 45,000 clones, and the top ten hold approximately 6.6% of it. The specimen sequenced was blood buffy coat. The source is a woman between 18 and 75 years old with a cervical HPV16 infection that either progressed to CIN3+ or cleared (not recorded which).

A remark on this clone: The read ends 3 residues shy of where the CDR3 ends; the end is completed using the germline J gene. This chain connects TRBV10-1 to TRBJ2-3; D is perhaps TRBD2 (6 bases). The V end was cut by 3 bases, the J end by 8 bases, with 15 bases between. This CDR3 comprises 14 residues. Germline V gives CDR1 WNHNN, CDR2 SYGVQD (reference sequence). The CDR3 bases that were read are TGCGCCAGCAGTGAAAGGCGGGCTAGCGCTACG. It codes for CASSERRASAT. In full, the CDR3 is CASSERRASATQYF.

Worth noting for this clone: The read halts 3 residues ahead of the CDR3 end, with the missing end drawn from the germline J gene. The chain carries TRBV5-1 and TRBJ2-3; perhaps TRBD1 as D (6 bases). The CDR3 is 14 residues long. The germline CDR1 and CDR2 sequences are SGHRS and YFSETQ. The V and J ends lost 4 bases and 2 bases respectively, with 11 bases between them. CDR3 bases read: TGCGCCAGCAGCCTGTGGACAGTCACAGATACG. It is translated as CASSLWTVTDT. The CDR3, in full, reads CASSLWTVTDTQYF.

About this clone itself: The CDR3 goes on 3 residues after the read ends, and that part is filled in from the germline J gene. The J gene is TRBJ2-3, the V gene TRBV2; D remains unclear. Germline assignment: CDR1 SNHLY and CDR2 FYNNEI. This CDR3 comprises 11 residues. CDR3 DNA, as far as it was read: TGTGCCAGCAGTCCAGAAGAGACG. It specifies CASSPEET. The CDR3, in full, reads CASSPEETQYF.

Details on this clone: The read finishes 3 residues shy of the CDR3 end, and the germline J gene is used to complete it. V usage is TRBV24-1 and J usage is TRBJ2-3; the match to TRBD1 covers 8 bases. Trimming at V came to 2 bases and at J to 4 bases, leaving 4 bases not matched to a gene. The CDR3 sequence is 15 residues long. Germline-derived CDR1 and CDR2 are KGHDR and SFDVKD. The CDR3 bases that were read are TGTGCCACCAGTGATTCGGACAGGGCGGCAGATACG. Residues: CATSDSDRAADT. The complete CDR3 sequence is CATSDSDRAADTQYF.

About this clone itself: The observed sequence ends 3 residues before the CDR3 terminus, with the missing tail filled in from the germline J gene. The chain combines TRBV30 with TRBJ1-5; tentative D call: TRBD1 (5 bases). This CDR3 has 12 amino acids. The germline V gene encodes CDR1 GTSNPN and CDR2 SVGIG (reference sequence). V lost 1 base, J lost 5 bases, and 6 bases lay in between. CDR3 residues: CAWSGGDQPQHF. Partial CDR3 DNA: TGTGCCTGGAGTGGAGGGGATCAGCCC.

About this clone: Read coverage stops 3 residues before the CDR3 terminus; the germline J gene supplies the remainder. The V and J genes are TRBV10-3 and TRBJ1-3; TRBD1 agrees at 7 bases. The CDR3 extends over 16 amino acids. Trimming took 6 bases from V and 0 from J; bases not matched to a gene: 8. In germline, CDR1 is ENHRY, CDR2 SYGVKD. CDR3 DNA, as far as it was read: TGTGCCATCAGGCCTACAGGGGTCAACTCTGGAAACACC. Amino acid sequence: CAIRPTGVNSGNT. The CDR3 in full is CAIRPTGVNSGNTIYF.

Concerning this clone: The read comes to an end 3 residues before the CDR3 does, leaving the germline J gene to fill in the end. The V gene is TRBV13, the J gene TRBJ2-3; 8 bases are a match to TRBD2. CDR1 and CDR2 from the germline V gene are PRHDT and FYEKMQ (reference sequence). V was pared by 5 bases and J by 1 base, with 5 bases of the junction left unmatched. The CDR3 totals 15 residues. The CDR3 DNA, read in part, is TGTGCCAGCAGCGTCCGACTAGCGCGCACAGATACG. Translated, it gives CASSVRLARTDT. The full CDR3 protein reads CASSVRLARTDTQYF.

With regard to this clone: The read gets to within 3 residues of the CDR3 end, and the germline J gene fills in the rest. The J gene is TRBJ1-6, the V gene TRBV5-4; unclear D gene. The germline V gene encodes CDR1 SGHNT and CDR2 YYREEE (reference sequence). The V end lost 0 bases, the J end lost 6 bases, and 7 bases lay between the germline ends. This CDR3 contains 14 residues. The CDR3 reads CASSLGGLNSPLHF. The part of the CDR3 DNA that was read is TGTGCCAGCAGCTTGGGTGGGCTTAATTCACCC.

About this clone itself: With the read ending 3 residues before the CDR3 end, the germline J gene is used to fill in that end. This chain connects TRBV5-4 to TRBJ2-7, with TRBD1 identical over 11 bases. J was trimmed by 4 bases and V by 6 bases; bases with no gene match: 6. Germline CDR1 reads SGHNT; CDR2 reads YYREEE (reference sequence). The CDR3 covers 14 residues. The covered CDR3 bases are TGTGCCAGCACCCTGGGGACAGGGGGTTACGAG. Translated, it gives CASTLGTGGYE. Given in full, the CDR3 is CASTLGTGGYEQYF.

As to this clone: The DNA ends 3 residues before the CDR3 does, and the rest of the CDR3 is filled in from the germline J gene. The rearrangement joins TRBV2 to TRBJ2-3, with TRBD2 matching 14 bases. V dropped 7 bases and J dropped 0; count of bases not matched to a gene: 9. CDR3 length equals 18 residues. Germline-derived CDR1 and CDR2 are SNHLY and FYNNEI. CDR3 loop: CASIPGLAGVLSTDTQYF. The part of the CDR3 DNA that was read is TGTGCCAGCATTCCGGGACTAGCGGGGGTTTTGAGCACAGATACG.

Comment on this clone: The sequence runs out 3 residues before the end of the CDR3; the remainder is reconstructed from the germline J gene. The chain uses TRBV7-9 and TRBJ2-5, with a tentative D call TRBD1 (5 bases). The germline gives CDR1 SEHNR, CDR2 FQNEAQ (reference sequence). CDR3 length: 13 amino acids. With 2 bases removed from V and 6 bases from J, the gap between germline ends came to 10 bases. The CDR3 here is CASSLRQFKTQYF. CDR3 bases read: TGTGCCAGCAGCTTAAGACAGTTCAAGACC.

Turning to this clone: The CDR3 end is not reached by the read, which stops 3 residues before it; the germline J gene fills it in. V is TRBV29-1 and J is TRBJ2-7; 9 positions match TRBD2. The CDR3 is 16 residues long. Germline V CDR1 and CDR2: SQVTM, ANQGSEA. V shed 2 bases and J 2 bases; nucleotides not matched to a gene: 10. CDR3 DNA, as far as it was read: TGCAGCGTTGAATTAGCGGGAGAGAAGAGCCCCTACGAG. It specifies CSVELAGEKSPYE. The entire CDR3 protein is CSVELAGEKSPYEQYF.

Notes on this clone: The DNA ends 3 residues before the CDR3 does, and the rest of the CDR3 is filled in from the germline J gene. This chain links TRBV7-2 with TRBJ2-4; 7 bases align to TRBD2. J lost 6 bases, V lost 2 bases, and 7 bases had no gene match. Germline assignment: CDR1 SGHTA and CDR2 FQGNSA. The CDR3 runs 15 residues. The sequenced part of the CDR3 DNA is TGTGCCAGCAGCTTATTATTCACGGGGGGAAACATT. Its protein product is CASSLLFTGGNI. The whole CDR3 protein reads CASSLLFTGGNIQYF.

As concerns this clone: The CDR3 end lies 3 residues beyond the end of the read and is filled in from the germline J gene. The chain uses TRBV28 and TRBJ2-3; TRBD2 is a possible D gene (6 bases). Germline V gene data show CDR1 as MDHEN and CDR2 as SYDVKM. The CDR3 consists of 17 residues. Trimming cost V 2 bases and J 0 bases, with 15 bases left between them. CDR3 sequence: CASSLRSLAFSTDTQYF. The sequenced CDR3 bases are TGTGCCAGCAGTTTAAGGAGTCTAGCGTTTAGCACAGATACG.

As for this clone: From the germline J gene comes the end of the CDR3, since the read stops 3 residues before it. This chain connects TRBV30 to TRBJ2-1, with TRBD2 identical over 12 bases. This CDR3 spans 16 amino acids. Germline loops: CDR1 GTSNPN, CDR2 SVGIG (reference sequence). Trimming removed 0 bases from V and 4 bases from J; junction bases left unmatched: 4. The CDR3 protein is CAWSVGTSGLYNEQFF. CDR3 bases read: TGTGCCTGGAGTGTAGGGACTAGCGGGCTTTACAATGAG. Using reference TRBV30 and TRBJ2-1 for the parts outside the CDR3, the full variable domain is SQTIHQWPATLVQPVGSPLSLECTVEGTSNPNLYWYRQAAGRGLQLLFYSVGIGQISSEVPQNLSASRPQDRQFILSSKKLLLSDSGFYLCAWSVGTSGLYNEQFFGPGTRLTVL.

CDR3 sequence reads: CASSDMTGGANEQFF. The CDR3 DNA, read in part, is TGCGCCAGCTCTGATATGACGGGGGGAGCGAATGAG. This chain links TRBV10-2 with TRBJ2-1; 7 bases line up with TRBD2. Read coverage stops 3 residues before the CDR3 terminus; the germline J gene supplies the remainder. The J segment lost 7 bases and the V segment lost 8 bases, leaving 14 bases of the junction unmatched. This CDR3 is 15 amino acids long. The V gene's germline CDR1 is WSHSY and CDR2 SAAADI.

As for this clone: The CDR3 end falls 3 residues outside the read, so it is completed with the germline J gene. The V gene is TRBV5-4, the J gene TRBJ2-2, with 8 bases identical to TRBD1. Germline trimming cut 5 bases from V and 0 bases from J; bases unmatched to any gene: 6. The CDR3 is made up of 16 amino acids. Germline CDR1 reads SGHNT; CDR2 reads YYREEE (reference sequence). The CDR3 bases that were read are TGTGCCAGCAGTTCACCGGGACAGGCGAACACCGGGGAG. This codes for CASSSPGQANTGE. From start to end, the CDR3 is CASSSPGQANTGELFF.

On this clone: The read terminates 3 residues ahead of where the CDR3 ends, so the germline J gene completes it. The chain recombines TRBV5-6 with TRBJ1-2, with D perhaps matching TRBD1 (5 bases). CDR1 is SGHDT, CDR2 YYEEEE, per germline. Deletions cut 4 bases from V and 5 bases from J, with 15 bases between. This CDR3 is built from 14 residues. CDR3 region: CASSQEGARYGYTF. The covered CDR3 bases are TGTGCCAGCAGCCAGGAAGGGGCTAGGTATGGC.

For this clone: The CDR3 end is not reached by the read, which stops 3 residues before it; the germline J gene fills it in. Other nucleotide sequences in the sample specify the same CDR3. The genes are TRBV20-1 and TRBJ2-2; D might be TRBD1 (5 bases). V lost 6 bases and J 4 bases, leaving 12 bases between the germline ends. Germline CDR1 DFQATT, CDR2 SNEGSKA (reference sequence). The CDR3 is 13 amino acids. CDR3 residues: CSAPGQLTGELFF. Incomplete CDR3 DNA: TGCAGTGCCCCTGGACAACTCACCGGGGAG.

Concerning this clone: The read finishes 3 residues shy of the CDR3 end, and the germline J gene is used to complete it. The chain couples TRBV7-7 to TRBJ2-3; D may be TRBD2 (6 bases). Trimming cost V 4 bases and J 3 bases, with 14 bases left between them. This CDR3 comprises 15 residues. Germline V gives CDR1 SSHAT, CDR2 FNYEAQ (reference sequence). The CDR3: CASSYGTPGTDTQYF. CDR3 DNA (partial): TGTGCCAGCAGCTACGGGACTCCAGGGACAGATACG.

On this clone: The DNA ends 3 residues before the CDR3 does, and the rest of the CDR3 is filled in from the germline J gene. The rearrangement uses TRBV20-1 and TRBJ1-1, with 7 bases that match TRBD1. Looked up from germline, CDR1 is DFQATT and CDR2 is SNEGSKA (reference sequence). The length of the CDR3 is 12 residues. J gave up 1 base and V 4 bases, and 0 bases lay outside the gene matches. Incomplete CDR3 DNA: TGCAGTGCTACAGGGGGGAACACTGAA. Its protein product is CSATGGNTE. The whole CDR3 region reads CSATGGNTEAFF.

Turning to this clone: The CDR3 is cut off 3 residues early in the read; its end comes from the germline J gene. The chain employs TRBV30 and TRBJ2-2; TRBD1 matches 9 bases. After removal of 5 bases from V and 5 bases from J, the junction contained 6 bases not matched to a gene. Germline CDR1 GTSNPN, CDR2 SVGIG (reference sequence). CDR3 length: 14 amino acids. The CDR3 loop reads CAWGYRGLTGELFF. The CDR3 bases that were read are TGTGCCTGGGGATACAGGGGGCTTACCGGGGAG.

Regarding this clone: The CDR3 extends 3 residues past the end of the read, so its final part is completed from the germline J gene. At the DNA level, this CDR3 is encoded by other sequences in the same sample as well. The chain is built from TRBV20-1 and TRBJ2-7, with D possibly matching TRBD1 (6 bases). The germline V gene has CDR1 DFQATT and CDR2 SNEGSKA (reference sequence). V gave up 6 bases and J gave up 2 bases, with 17 bases separating them. The CDR3 covers 14 residues. The sequenced CDR3 bases are TGCAGTGCGGACCCAGGGCAGGGGACCTACGAG. It encodes CSADPGQGTYE. The whole CDR3 sequence reads CSADPGQGTYEQYF.

Note on this clone: Read coverage stops 3 residues before the CDR3 terminus; the germline J gene supplies the remainder. This rearrangement joins TRBV20-1 to TRBJ2-2; D call uncertain. The CDR3 contains 14 residues. Germline CDR1 reads DFQATT; CDR2 reads SNEGSKA (reference sequence). V gave up 3 bases and J gave up 0 bases, with 8 bases separating them. The CDR3 bases that were read are TGCAGTGCTAGGTGGCCCTCGAACACCGGGGAG. Protein sequence: CSARWPSNTGE. The CDR3 in its entirety is CSARWPSNTGELFF.

Note on this clone: From the germline J gene comes the end of the CDR3, since the read stops 3 residues before it. This chain joins TRBV5-4 and TRBJ2-1; maybe TRBD1 (6 bases). Germline CDR1 and CDR2: SGHNT and YYREEE (reference sequence). The length of the CDR3 is 16 residues. The germline V and J ends were trimmed by 1 base and 8 bases, with 19 bases remaining between them. CDR3 bases read: TGTGCCAGCAGCTTGTTGTCCCAGGGGCGCAGTGATGAG. The encoded protein is CASSLLSQGRSDE. From start to end, the CDR3 is CASSLLSQGRSDEQFF.

Concerning this clone: With the read ending 3 residues before the CDR3 end, the germline J gene is used to fill in that end. This chain links TRBV18 with TRBJ1-2, with no clear D. Trimming took off 6 bases at V and 1 base at J, with 12 bases between the two ends. CDR1 and CDR2 from the germline V gene are KGHSH and LQKENI. The CDR3 covers 14 residues. This chain's CDR3 is CASSDRALNYGYTF. CDR3 DNA (partial): TGTGCCAGCTCGGATAGGGCTCTTAACTATGGC.

About this clone itself: The read gets to within 3 residues of the CDR3 end, and the germline J gene fills in the rest. This chain connects TRBV2 to TRBJ2-3; 12 nucleotides match TRBD2. CDR1 is SNHLY and CDR2 is FYNNEI in the germline V gene. The CDR3 extends over 18 amino acids. V was clipped by 2 bases and J by 5 bases; unmatched bases: 11. CDR3 sequence reads: CASSEYRASGGAGDTQYF. The DNA read from the CDR3 is TGTGCCAGCAGTGAATATAGGGCTAGCGGGGGGGCGGGAGATACG.

Turning to this clone: The missing CDR3 end, 3 residues past where the read stops, is filled in from the germline J gene. The V call is TRBV19, the J call TRBJ1-2; 11 bases are a match to TRBD1. This CDR3 has 17 amino acids. The V gene's germline CDR1 is LNHDA and CDR2 SQIVND (reference sequence). CDR3 residues: CASSPSGQGAPREGYTF. The part of the CDR3 DNA that was read is TGTGCCAGTAGTCCCTCCGGACAGGGGGCCCCACGAGAGGGC.